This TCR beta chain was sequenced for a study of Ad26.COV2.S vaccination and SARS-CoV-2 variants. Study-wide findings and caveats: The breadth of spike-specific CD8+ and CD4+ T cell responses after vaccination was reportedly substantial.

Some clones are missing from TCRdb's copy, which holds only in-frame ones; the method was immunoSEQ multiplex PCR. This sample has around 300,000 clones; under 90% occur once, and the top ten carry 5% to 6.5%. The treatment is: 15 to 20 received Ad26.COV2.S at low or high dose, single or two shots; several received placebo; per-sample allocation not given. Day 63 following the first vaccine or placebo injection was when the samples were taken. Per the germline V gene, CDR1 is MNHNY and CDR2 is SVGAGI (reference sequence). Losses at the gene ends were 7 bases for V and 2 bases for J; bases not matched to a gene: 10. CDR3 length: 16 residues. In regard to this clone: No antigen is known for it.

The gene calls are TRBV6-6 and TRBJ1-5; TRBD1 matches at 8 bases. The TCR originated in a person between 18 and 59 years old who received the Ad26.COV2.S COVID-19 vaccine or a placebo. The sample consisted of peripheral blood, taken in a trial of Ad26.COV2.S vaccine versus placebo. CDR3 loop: CASITLQGAGNQPQHF. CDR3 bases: TGTGCCAGCATCACCCTCCAGGGGGCTGGCAATCAGCCCCAGCATTTT.